This TCR beta chain appears in the sequencing data of a study of identical twins (dated by TCRdb to 2016 to 2017). Context from the whole study: To test whether fetal clonotypes persist, this study deep-sequenced TCR alpha and beta repertoires from monozygotic twins, from unrelated adults of various ages, and from cord blood. To rule out contamination, replicate twin experiments were performed at different times with different library preparation protocols.

Only healthy Caucasian donors were included. Three pairs of female monozygotic twins, all aged roughly 18 to 30 years, made up the twin cohort. Peripheral blood mononuclear cells were used as the source from which RNA for TCR libraries was isolated. The CDR3, from cysteine to phenylalanine, totals 12 residues. Only the CDR3 region is kept as DNA, spanning 36 bases read in frame from base 1. V loses 5 bases of germline sequence and J loses 8 bases, and the interval between the two ends is 10 bases. CDR1 and CDR2, per the germline V gene, are MDHEN and SYDVKM. Study-wide conclusions, independent of this receptor: Abundant cord blood beta clonotypes had fewer insertions, young adult naive repertoires showed a similar but weaker trend, and memory repertoires showed no such trend. In monozygotic twins, recombination models systematically underestimated out-of-frame TCR alpha sharing, but the models matched the sharing seen between unrelated individuals. Excess twin sharing in beta out-of-frame sequences was weaker because fewer shared sequences lowered the signal-to-noise ratio. Compared with coincidental sharing between unrelated individuals, out-of-frame TCR alpha sequences shared between twins had an excess of sequences with low generation probability. Conclusions relied on cross-sectional statistical analysis, since the same donors could not be followed over many years. Zero-insertion analyses could be partly confounded by invariant T cells such as MAIT and iNKT, although diverse VJ usage argued against such confounding for most clonotypes.

To note about this clonotype: The specificity of this receptor is unknown. Per-base qualities were not stored, and no clone one base away is much larger.

Receptor libraries were prepared by 5' RACE. Sequenced on an Illumina HiSeq 2000. Template switching added a universal primer binding site, and the final cDNA carried a unique molecular identifier that allowed TCR cDNA molecules to be counted accurately. Specific primers in the conserved constant-segment region were used to synthesize first-strand cDNA for the TCR alpha and beta chains. To control for contamination, each cDNA library was double barcoded with a SMART-Mk sample barcode plus Illumina barcodes. TruSeq adapter sequences along with Illumina sample barcodes were introduced in two successive PCR steps. TCR alpha and beta cDNA libraries were sequenced on the Illumina HiSeq platform with custom primers. The authors' pipeline ran thus. MiGEC processed the raw reads to extract unique molecular identifiers, while MiXCR was used to determine the CDR3 positions. Recombination models were inferred per individual with the repgenHMM and IGoR tools using an EM algorithm. The tcR package in R was used for shared clonotype analysis, with sharing normalized by the product of cloneset sizes. To study raw recombination without the effects of thymic and clonal selection, out-of-frame nonproductive sequences were analyzed. TCRdb handled the public reads itself, with Q25 trimming in fastp and clone calling in MiXCR, and kept productive beta chains. Rows with one shared CDR3 protein collapse into an entry with the most common genes and DNA. TCRdb, rather than the study authors, made the V and J calls. Within this sample are about 890,000 distinct CDR3 sequences, with roughly an eighth of them counted one time only. The ten top clones hold 1.5% to 2% of the sample.

These data were likewise used in another study, on yellow fever vaccine responses in identical twins. The other study reports the following: The authors reported that the T cell response to vaccination in identical twins appeared partly convergent and partly personalized. The study precisely tracked vaccine-responding T cell clones in identical twins.

The receptor's source is a young woman in good health. The chain is encoded by TRBV28 joined to TRBJ2-1; the D segment cannot be called with confidence. What was sequenced was PBMCs. The CDR3 is CASSHYNHEQFF. The sequence in DNA is TGTGCCAGCAGTCACTATAATCATGAGCAGTTCTTC. Extended through the reference TRBV28 and TRBJ2-1 proteins, this CDR3 yields the full variable domain: DVKVTQSSRYLVKRTGEKVFLECVQDMDHENMFWYRQDPGLGLRLIYFSYDVKMKEKGDIPEGYSVSREKKERFSLILESASTNQTSMYLCASSHYNHEQFFGPGTRLTVL.